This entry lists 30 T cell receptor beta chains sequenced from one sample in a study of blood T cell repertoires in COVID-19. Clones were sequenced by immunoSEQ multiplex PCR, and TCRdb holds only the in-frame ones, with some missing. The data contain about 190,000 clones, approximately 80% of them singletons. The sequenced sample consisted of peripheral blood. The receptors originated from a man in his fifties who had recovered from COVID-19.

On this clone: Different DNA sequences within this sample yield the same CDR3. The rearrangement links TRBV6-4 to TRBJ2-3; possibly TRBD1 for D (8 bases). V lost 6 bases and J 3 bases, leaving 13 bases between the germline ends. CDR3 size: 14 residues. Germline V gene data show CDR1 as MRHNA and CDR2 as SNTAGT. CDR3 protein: CASSDRGGTDTQYF. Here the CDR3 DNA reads TGTGCCAGCAGCGACAGGGGAGGGACAGATACGCAGTATTTT.

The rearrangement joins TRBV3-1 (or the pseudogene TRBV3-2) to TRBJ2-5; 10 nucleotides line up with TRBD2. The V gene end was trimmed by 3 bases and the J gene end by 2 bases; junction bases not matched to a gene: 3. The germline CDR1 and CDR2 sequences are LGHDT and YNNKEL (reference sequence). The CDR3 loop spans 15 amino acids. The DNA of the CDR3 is TGTGCCAGCAGCCATGGGACTAGCGCACAAGAGACCCAGTACTTC. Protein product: CASSHGTSAQETQYF.

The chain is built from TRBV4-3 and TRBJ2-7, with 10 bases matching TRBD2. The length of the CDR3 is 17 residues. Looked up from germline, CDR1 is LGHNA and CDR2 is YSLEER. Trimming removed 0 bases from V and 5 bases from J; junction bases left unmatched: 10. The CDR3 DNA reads TGCGCCAGCAGCCAAGATCTGATGTCTAGCGGGAGACACGAGCAGTACTTC. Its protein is CASSQDLMSSGRHEQYF.

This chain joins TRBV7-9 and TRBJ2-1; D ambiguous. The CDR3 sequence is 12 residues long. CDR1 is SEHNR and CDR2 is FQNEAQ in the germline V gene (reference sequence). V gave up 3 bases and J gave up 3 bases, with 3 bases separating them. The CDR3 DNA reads TGTGCCAGCAGCTTTAGCTACAATGAGCAGTTCTTC. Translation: CASSFSYNEQFF.

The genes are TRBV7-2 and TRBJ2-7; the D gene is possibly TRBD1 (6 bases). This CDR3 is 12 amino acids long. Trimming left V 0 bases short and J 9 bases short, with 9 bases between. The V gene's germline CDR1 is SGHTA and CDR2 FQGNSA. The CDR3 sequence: CASSLAQGPQYF. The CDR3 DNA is TGTGCCAGCAGCTTAGCACAGGGTCCGCAGTACTTC.

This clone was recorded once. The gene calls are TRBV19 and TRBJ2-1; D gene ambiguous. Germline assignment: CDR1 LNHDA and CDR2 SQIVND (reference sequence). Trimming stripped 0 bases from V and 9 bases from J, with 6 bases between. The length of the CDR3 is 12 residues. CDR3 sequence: CASSIDLSEQFF. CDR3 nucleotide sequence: TGTGCCAGTAGTATAGATTTGAGTGAGCAGTTCTTC.

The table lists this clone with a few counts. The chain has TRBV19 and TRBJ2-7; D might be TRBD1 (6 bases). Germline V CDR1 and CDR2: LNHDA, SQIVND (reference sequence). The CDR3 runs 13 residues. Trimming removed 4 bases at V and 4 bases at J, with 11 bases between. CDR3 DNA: TGTGCCAGTAGTACGGACAGAAGATACGAGCAGTACTTC. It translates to CASSTDRRYEQYF.

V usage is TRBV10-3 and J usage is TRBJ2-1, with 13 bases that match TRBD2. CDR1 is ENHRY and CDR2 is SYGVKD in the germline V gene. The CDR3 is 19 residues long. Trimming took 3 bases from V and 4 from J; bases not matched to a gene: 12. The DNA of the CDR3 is TGTGCCATCAGTGACCCTGGACTAGCGGGAGAGGGTGCTTACAATGAGCAGTTCTTC. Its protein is CAISDPGLAGEGAYNEQFF.

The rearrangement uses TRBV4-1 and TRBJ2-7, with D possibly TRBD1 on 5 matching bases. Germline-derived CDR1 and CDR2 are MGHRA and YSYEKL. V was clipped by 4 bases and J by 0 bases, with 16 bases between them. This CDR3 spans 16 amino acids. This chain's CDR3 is CASSPTPSRVSYEQYF. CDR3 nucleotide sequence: TGCGCCAGCAGCCCAACTCCGAGCAGGGTCTCCTACGAGCAGTACTTC.

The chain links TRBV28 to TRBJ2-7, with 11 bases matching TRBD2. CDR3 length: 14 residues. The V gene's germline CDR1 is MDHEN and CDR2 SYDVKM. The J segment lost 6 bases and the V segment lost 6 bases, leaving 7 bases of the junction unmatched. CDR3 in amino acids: CASRLLAGVSEQYF. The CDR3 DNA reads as TGTGCCAGCAGATTACTAGCGGGAGTGTCCGAGCAGTACTTC.

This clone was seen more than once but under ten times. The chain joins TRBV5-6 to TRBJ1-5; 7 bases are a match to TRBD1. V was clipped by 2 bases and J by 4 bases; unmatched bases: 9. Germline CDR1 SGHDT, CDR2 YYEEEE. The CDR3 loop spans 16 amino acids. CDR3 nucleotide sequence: TGTGCCAGCAGCTTTAGTTTCCCAGGGGGTAATCAGCCCCAGCATTTT. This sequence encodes CASSFSFPGGNQPQHF.

CDR3 coding DNA: TGTGCCAGCTCACCGGGACTAGCGGGATCTCCCCGTGTCTACGAGCAGTACTTC. Protein: CASSPGLAGSPRVYEQYF. The chain joins TRBV18 to TRBJ2-7; 13 bases map to TRBD2. The ends lost 3 bases at V and 3 bases at J; junction bases unmatched: 11. The germline CDR1 and CDR2 sequences are KGHSH and LQKENI. The CDR3 sequence is 18 residues long.

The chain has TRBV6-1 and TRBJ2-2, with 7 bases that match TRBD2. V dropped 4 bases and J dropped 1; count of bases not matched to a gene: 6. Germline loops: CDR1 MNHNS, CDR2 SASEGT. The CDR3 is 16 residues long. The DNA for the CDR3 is TGTGCCAGCAGTGTCATCCGGGGGGTGAACACCGGGGAGCTGTTTTTT. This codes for CASSVIRGVNTGELFF.

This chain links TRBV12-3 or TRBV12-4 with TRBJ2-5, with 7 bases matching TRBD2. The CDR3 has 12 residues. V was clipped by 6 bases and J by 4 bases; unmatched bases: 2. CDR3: CASRSGGETQYF. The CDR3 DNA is TGTGCCAGCAGATCGGGGGGAGAGACCCAGTACTTC.

CDR3 protein: CAWSVHGTSGSVNEQFF. The CDR3 DNA reads as TGTGCCTGGAGTGTACACGGGACTAGCGGGAGTGTCAATGAGCAGTTCTTC. The rearrangement uses TRBV30 and TRBJ2-1; TRBD2 aligns across 14 bases. The CDR3 runs to 17 residues. Germline V gene lookup returns CDR1 GTSNPN and CDR2 SVGIG (reference sequence). The trim removed 0 bases at V and 6 bases at J, leaving 7 bases unmatched. Using reference TRBV30 and TRBJ2-1 for the parts outside the CDR3, the full variable domain is SQTIHQWPATLVQPVGSPLSLECTVEGTSNPNLYWYRQAAGRGLQLLFYSVGIGQISSEVPQNLSASRPQDRQFILSSKKLLLSDSGFYLCAWSVHGTSGSVNEQFFGPGTRLTVL.

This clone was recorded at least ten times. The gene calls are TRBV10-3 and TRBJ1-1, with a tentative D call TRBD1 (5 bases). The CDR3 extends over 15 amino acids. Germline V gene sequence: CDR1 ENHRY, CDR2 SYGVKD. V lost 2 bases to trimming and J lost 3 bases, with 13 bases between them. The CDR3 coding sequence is TGTGCCATCAGTGAGCCGGCAGGGTTATACACTGAAGCTTTCTTT. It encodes CAISEPAGLYTEAFF.

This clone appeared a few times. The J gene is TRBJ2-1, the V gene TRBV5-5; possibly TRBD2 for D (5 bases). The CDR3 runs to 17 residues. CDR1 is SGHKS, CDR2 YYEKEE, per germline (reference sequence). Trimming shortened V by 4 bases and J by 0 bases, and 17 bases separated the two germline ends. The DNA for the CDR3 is TGTGCCAGCAGCCGGGATACCGGGATGAGCTCCTACAATGAGCAGTTCTTC. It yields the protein CASSRDTGMSSYNEQFF.

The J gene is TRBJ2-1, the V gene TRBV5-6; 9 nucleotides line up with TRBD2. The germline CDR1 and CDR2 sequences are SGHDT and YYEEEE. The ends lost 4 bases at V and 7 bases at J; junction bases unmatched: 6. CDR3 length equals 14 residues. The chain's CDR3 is CASSAAGGRNEQFF. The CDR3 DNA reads TGTGCCAGCAGCGCCGCGGGAGGGAGGAATGAGCAGTTCTTC.

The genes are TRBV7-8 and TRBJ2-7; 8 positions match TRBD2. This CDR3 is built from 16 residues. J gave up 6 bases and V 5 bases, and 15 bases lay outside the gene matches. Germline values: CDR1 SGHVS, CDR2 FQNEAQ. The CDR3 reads CASSPYSGIGLGEQYF. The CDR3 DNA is TGTGCCAGCAGCCCTTATAGCGGGATAGGTTTGGGCGAGCAGTACTTC.

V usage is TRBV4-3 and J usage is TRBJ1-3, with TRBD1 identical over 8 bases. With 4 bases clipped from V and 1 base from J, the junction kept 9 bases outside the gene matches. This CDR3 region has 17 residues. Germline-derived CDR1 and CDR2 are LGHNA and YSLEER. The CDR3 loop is CASSREIDRGSGNTIYF. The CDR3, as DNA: TGCGCCAGCAGCCGGGAAATCGACAGGGGTTCTGGAAACACCATATATTTT.

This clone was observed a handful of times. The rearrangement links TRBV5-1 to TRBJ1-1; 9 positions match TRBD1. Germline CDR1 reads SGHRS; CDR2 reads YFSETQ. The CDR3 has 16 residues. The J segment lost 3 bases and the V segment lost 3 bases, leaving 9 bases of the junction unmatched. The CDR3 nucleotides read TGCGCCAGCAGCTCCTGGACAGGGGAAGCGGACACTGAAGCTTTCTTT. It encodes CASSSWTGEADTEAFF.

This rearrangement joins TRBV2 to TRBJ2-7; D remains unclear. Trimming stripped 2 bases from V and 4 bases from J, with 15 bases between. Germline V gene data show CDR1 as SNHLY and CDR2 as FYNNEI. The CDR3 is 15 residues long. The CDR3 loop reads CASSESVLFSYEQYF. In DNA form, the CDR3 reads TGTGCCAGCAGTGAAAGCGTTCTTTTCTCTTACGAGCAGTACTTC. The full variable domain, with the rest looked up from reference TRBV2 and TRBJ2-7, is EPEVTQTPSHQVTQMGQEVILRCVPISNHLYFYWYRQILGQKVEFLVSFYNNEISEKSEIFDDQFSVERPDGSNFTLKIRSTKLEDSAMYFCASSESVLFSYEQYFGPGTRLTVT.

The CDR3: CASSGRDSASGNTIYF. The CDR3 DNA reads as TGTGCCAGCAGCGGAAGGGACAGCGCCTCTGGAAACACCATATATTTT. This chain joins TRBV7-8 and TRBJ1-3, with 7 bases that match TRBD1. CDR1 and CDR2 (germline): SGHVS, FQNEAQ. The CDR3 has 16 amino acids. Unmatched junction bases numbered 7, after V lost 5 bases and J lost 0 bases.

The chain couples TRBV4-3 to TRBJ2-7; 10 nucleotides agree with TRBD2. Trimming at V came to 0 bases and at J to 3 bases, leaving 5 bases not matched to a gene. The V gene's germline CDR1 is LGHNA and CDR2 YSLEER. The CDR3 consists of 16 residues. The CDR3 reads CASSQDMASGSYEQYF. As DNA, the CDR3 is TGCGCCAGCAGCCAAGATATGGCTAGCGGGAGCTACGAGCAGTACTTC.

In nucleotides, the CDR3 is TGTGCCAGCAGTGTGGGACTAGTGGGCGAGACCCAGTACTTC. It encodes CASSVGLVGETQYF. The chain combines TRBV27 with TRBJ2-5; 8 nucleotides align to TRBD2. CDR1 and CDR2 from the germline V gene are MNHEY and SMNVEV (reference sequence). V lost 5 bases to trimming and J lost 5 bases; unmatched junction nucleotides: 7. The CDR3 spans 14 residues.

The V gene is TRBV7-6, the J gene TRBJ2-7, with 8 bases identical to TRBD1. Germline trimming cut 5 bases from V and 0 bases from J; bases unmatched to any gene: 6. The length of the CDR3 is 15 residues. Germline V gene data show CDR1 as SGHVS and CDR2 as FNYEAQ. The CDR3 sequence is CASSLRTGTSYEQYF. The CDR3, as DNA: TGTGCCAGCAGCCTCCGGACAGGGACCTCCTACGAGCAGTACTTC.

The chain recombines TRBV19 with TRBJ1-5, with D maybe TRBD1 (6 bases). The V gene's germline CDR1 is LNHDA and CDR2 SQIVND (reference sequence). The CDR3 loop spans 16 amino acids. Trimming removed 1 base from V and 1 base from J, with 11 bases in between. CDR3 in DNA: TGTGCCAGTAGTATAGGGGGGGGCAGGAGCAATCAGCCCCAGCATTTT. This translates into CASSIGGGRSNQPQHF.

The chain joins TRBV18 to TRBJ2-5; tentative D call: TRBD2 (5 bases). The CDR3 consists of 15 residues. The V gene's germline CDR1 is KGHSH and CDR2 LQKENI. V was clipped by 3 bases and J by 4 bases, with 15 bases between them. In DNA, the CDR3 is TGTGCCAGCTCACCTTCTCGGGTCGGAGGAGAGACCCAGTACTTC. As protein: CASSPSRVGGETQYF. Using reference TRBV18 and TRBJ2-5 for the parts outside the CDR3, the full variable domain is NAGVMQNPRHLVRRRGQEARLRCSPMKGHSHVYWYRQLPEEGLKFMVYLQKENIIDESGMPKERFSAEFPKEGPSILRIQQVVRGDSAAYFCASSPSRVGGETQYFGPGTRLLVL.

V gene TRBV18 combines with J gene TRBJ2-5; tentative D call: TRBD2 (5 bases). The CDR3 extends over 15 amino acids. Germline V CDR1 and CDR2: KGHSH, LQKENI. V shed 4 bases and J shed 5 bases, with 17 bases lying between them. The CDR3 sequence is CASSQTPRVSETQYF. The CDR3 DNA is TGTGCCAGCTCACAGACCCCGAGGGTATCGGAGACCCAGTACTTC.

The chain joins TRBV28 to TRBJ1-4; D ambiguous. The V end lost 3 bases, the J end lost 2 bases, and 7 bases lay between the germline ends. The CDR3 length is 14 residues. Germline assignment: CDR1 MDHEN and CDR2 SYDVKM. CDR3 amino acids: CASSFGGTNEKLFF. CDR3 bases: TGTGCCAGCAGTTTCGGAGGGACTAATGAAAAACTGTTTTTT.